The sequence of this T cell receptor (beta chain) was determined in a study of blood T cell repertoires in COVID-19 (dated by TCRdb to the early 2020s). As for the study more broadly: Samples from collaborators originated in the United States, Italy and Spain and spanned both the acute and convalescent phases of COVID-19. The repertoires were released in a freely available public database intended as a resource for research on the immune response to SARS-CoV-2. HLA class I and class II types, where available, came from metadata supplied by the sample provider rather than from assay-based typing. The material from the prospective study consisted of cDNA or gDNA derived from T cells, B-cell-depleted T cells, or PBMCs. Nearly every sample came with metadata listing a de-identified subject ID, COVID-19 status, age in years and sex. Samples were obtained from the ongoing ImmuneRACE study (first 160 participants) and from roughly 1,300 subjects provided by 6 global collaborators. Subjects who had been exposed to COVID-19, were actively infected with it, or had recovered from it provided the deeply sampled blood TCRbeta repertoires that made up the dataset.

The research as a whole found: Clinical and demographic metadata were provided uncurated, with the amount varying by source and participant.

TCRbeta CDR3 regions were amplified from genomic DNA using the immunoSEQ Assay, a bias-controlled multiplex PCR. Per the source publication's procedure: The number of nucleated cells in each sample was estimated by amplification of reference gene primers within the assay. Sequence reads were collapsed and filtered to measure the absolute abundance of every unique TCRbeta CDR3 rearrangement. For each sample, productive Simpson clonality was calculated as the square root of Simpson's diversity index over productive rearrangements. TCRdb took over this immuneACCESS table, retaining in-frame rearrangements with V and J assigned. Such tables are incomplete; in checked studies, under half of the missing clones stem from an unresolved V gene, and the remainder is unexplained. The V and J calls and clone size were taken over from that table, and D and trimming were inferred from the DNA. Counted in this sample were fewer than 200,000 clones; approximately 92% of them appeared once. Together, the top ten hold 0.5% to 0.55% of the sample.

V and J lose 3 bases and 5 bases, and a span of 31 bases separates them. The CDR3 starts with the cysteine, ends with the phenylalanine, and has 20 residues. Only the CDR3 part of the read is kept: 60 bases, read in frame from the first base. From a lookup of the germline V gene, CDR1 and CDR2 are SGHVS and FQNEAQ. As concerns this clone: The specificity of this receptor is unknown. No clone much larger than this one lies a single base away; base qualities are absent.

Collaborating institutions collected whole blood in K2EDTA tubes following their own protocols. For TCRbeta analysis, collaborators shipped samples in one of three forms: frozen whole blood, isolated PBMCs, or DNA extracted from either of those sample types. The chain uses TRBV7-8 and TRBJ1-1, with no reliable assignment of the D segment. Sequenced input: peripheral blood. The source is a middle-aged man with acute or convalescent COVID-19. The CDR3 region: CASSFSPSVGGTHGGTEAFF. The nucleotide sequence reads as follows: TGTGCCAGCAGCTTTTCCCCCTCTGTTGGCGGCACGCATGGTGGGACTGAAGCTTTCTTT.